The source of this T cell receptor beta chain is a study of CD4 T cells in relation to SARS-CoV-2 and coronaviruses (TCRdb year 2021). General notes on the study: The ViraFEST assay cultured PBMCs with antigen for under 13 days, then sequenced TCR beta CDR3s to find antigen-specific clonal expansions. Patient-derived lymphoblastoid cell lines were used to map the HLA restriction of shared crossreactive spike epitopes. At the level of individual TCR clonotypes, the study measured memory CD4+ T cell crossreactivity between SARS-CoV-2 spike protein and common cold coronavirus spike proteins. A different, Illumina-based TCR-beta assay was used to sequence expansion assays from other donors in the study. A median age of about 35 years, with a range of about 20 to 75 years, was recorded for the full convalescent cohort of roughly eleven patients. The Adaptive Biotechnologies TCR-sequencing kit was used to sequence samples from a few pre-COVID donors and the naive versus memory experiments, whereas other data were Illumina-based. Among the roughly twelve convalescent patients, 8 males and 4 females were included, and two of the subjects were Hispanic.

Naive and memory CD4+ T cells were separated from cryopreserved PBMCs by CD4 enrichment followed by EasySep naive CD4+ T cell enrichment. For less than twelve days, sorted naive or memory CD4+ T cells (over 9 x 10^4) were cultured at a 1:1 ratio with T cell-depleted PBMCs and CEF peptides. In general, triplicate replicate wells were used for every peptide culture condition. Ficoll-Paque PLUS gradient centrifugation was used to isolate PBMCs from either whole blood or leukapheresis product. PBMCs were either cryopreserved at -140 degrees C or used fresh in the expansion assay. The QIAamp Micro DNA Kit was used to extract genomic DNA from the CD4+ T cells. CEF-cultured naive and memory CD4+ T cell DNA received survey-level immunoSEQ TCR-beta sequencing. From the authors' description of their analysis: During preprocessing, nonproductive sequences were removed, along with CDR3s that did not begin with C, did not end with F or W, or were shorter than 7 amino acids. The MANAFEST web app identified antigen-specific clonotypes based on expansion compared with the reference and other culture wells. To be counted as positive, a clone had to show significant expansion compared with the reference culture, at an FDR below 0.05, in 2 of 3 replicate wells. To be called positive, a clone also had to show significant expansion compared with every other tandem well and an odds ratio greater than 5. Cultured and uncultured naive and memory CD4+ repertoires were searched for CDR3s previously identified as spike- and CEF-reactive. CDR3 homology was measured as pairwise Levenshtein distance, computed with the stringdist R package after trimming three terminal residues from each end. What TCRdb holds here is the immuneACCESS table cut down to in-frame rearrangements. Part of the clones is not present; checked against another copy, under half of the missing clones reflect an unresolved V gene, and the others are unexplained. The V and J calls and the clone size are those of that table, but D and trimming were determined from the DNA. Here the sample has tens of thousands of clones; 65% to 80% occur a single time. 3% to 3.5% of the sample goes to the ten largest clones.

Notes on this clone: There is no known antigen for this receptor. Per-base quality was not reported, and no clone a single base away is much larger than it.

Paper-wide results and their limitations: No donor contributed both pre-pandemic and post-infection samples, which limited tracing the source of pre-existing responses. Small numbers of patients and of tested TCRs were a limitation of the study. About 65% of donors had memory CD4+ clonotypes that crossrecognized SARS-CoV-2 and at least one common cold coronavirus spike. Crossreactivity analysis centred on spike protein, so crossreactivity against other viral proteins was not assessed. Significantly weaker SARS-CoV-2-driven expansion was shown by crossreactive clones than by monoreactive clones, consistent with antigenic imprinting. Naive versus memory sequencing indicated that memory recall responses, rather than primary responses primed during culture, are detected by the assay.

CDR1 DFQATT and CDR2 SNEGSKA were looked up in the germline V gene (reference sequence). The cysteine opens and the phenylalanine closes a CDR3 of 11 amino acids. Only the CDR3 DNA is retained, 33 bases long and in frame from the first base. Trimming takes 3 bases from V and 5 bases from J, and the germline ends sit 4 bases apart. Sequencing was carried out using memory CD4+ T cells from PBMCs, cultured in vitro. The cell subset or site label here, explained by the study, means: memory (non-naive) CD4+ T cells. This receptor was identified in an adult with COVID-19. The V and J segments used are TRBV20-1 and TRBJ1-4, with the identity of the D gene unclear. The nucleotide sequence reads TGCAGTGCTAGGGTAAATGAAAAACTGTTTTTT. It is translated as CSARVNEKLFF.